Each of the 22 T cell receptor beta chains below was sequenced from the same sample in a study of OX40 agonist ivuxolimab in advanced cancers. Profiling relied on immunoSEQ multiplex PCR, and the TCRdb table lists in-frame clones only, not all of them. The repertoire consists of about 96,000 clones, with about 90% occurring once and the leading ten covering around 1.5%. Sample: CD4+ or CD8+ T cells sorted from blood, taken in a trial of the OX40 agonist ivuxolimab. The receptors stem from an adult with an advanced solid tumor such as melanoma, head and neck, liver or kidney cancer.

The chain uses TRBV6-1 and TRBJ1-1; D uncertain. Germline lookup yields CDR1 MNHNS and CDR2 SASEGT. V lost 7 bases and J lost 3, with 12 bases in between. The CDR3 extends over 13 amino acids. The CDR3 region has the DNA TGTGCCAGCATCGGCCTATTCGACACTGAAGCTTTCTTT. Protein: CASIGLFDTEAFF.

The rearrangement uses TRBV30 and TRBJ1-1; D remains ambiguous. Germline lookup yields CDR1 GTSNPN and CDR2 SVGIG (reference sequence). The CDR3 has 13 residues. V lost 3 bases, J lost 3 bases, and 11 bases lay in between. As DNA, the CDR3 is TGTGCCTGGAGCCCCGGGATCTACACTGAAGCTTTCTTT. This codes for CAWSPGIYTEAFF.

The chain employs TRBV29-1 and TRBJ1-2; a weak D match, TRBD1 (5 bases). Germline V gene sequence: CDR1 SQVTM, CDR2 ANQGSEA. V lost 2 bases and J 3 bases, leaving 13 bases between the germline ends. The length of the CDR3 is 14 residues. CDR3 in DNA: TGCAGCGTTGAACAGACAGTGGGATACTATGGCTACACCTTC. Its protein is CSVEQTVGYYGYTF.

J is TRBJ2-7 and V is TRBV28, with TRBD1 identical over 7 bases. The length of the CDR3 is 16 residues. The junction had 14 bases not matched to a gene; V was cut back by 3 bases and J by 6 bases. Germline V CDR1 and CDR2: MDHEN, SYDVKM. CDR3 sequence (DNA): TGTGCCAGCAGTTTCCCCTTTGGACAGGTAAAAATCGAGCAGTACTTC. This gives the protein CASSFPFGQVKIEQYF. The full variable domain, rest sourced from reference TRBV28 and TRBJ2-7, is DVKVTQSSRYLVKRTGEKVFLECVQDMDHENMFWYRQDPGLGLRLIYFSYDVKMKEKGDIPEGYSVSREKKERFSLILESASTNQTSMYLCASSFPFGQVKIEQYFGPGTRLTVT.

J is TRBJ2-1 and V is TRBV19, with a weak D call TRBD2 (6 bases). The V gene lost 0 bases and the J gene lost 0 bases, with 9 bases spanning the gap. Germline V gives CDR1 LNHDA, CDR2 SQIVND (reference sequence). This CDR3 contains 16 residues. CDR3 sequence reads: CASSIEGGPSYNEQFF. CDR3 sequence (DNA): TGTGCCAGTAGTATAGAGGGGGGACCCTCCTACAATGAGCAGTTCTTC.

This clone is a singleton in its sample. This sequence joins TRBV10-3 and TRBJ2-7, with TRBD2 identical over 10 bases. V shed 4 bases and J 0 bases; nucleotides not matched to a gene: 9. The germline gives CDR1 ENHRY, CDR2 SYGVKD. There are 17 residues in the CDR3. CDR3 in amino acids: CAISAVTGTSASYEQYF. In DNA form, the CDR3 reads TGTGCCATCAGTGCTGTTACCGGGACTAGCGCCTCCTACGAGCAGTACTTC.

V and J are TRBV4-2 and TRBJ2-5, with 10 bases lining up with TRBD2. The J segment lost 5 bases and the V segment lost 6 bases, leaving 9 bases of the junction unmatched. Germline V gene lookup returns CDR1 LGHNA and CDR2 YNFKEQ. The CDR3 sequence is 15 residues long. CDR3 residues: CASSPSGRGGETQYF. DNA of the CDR3: TGTGCCAGCAGTCCTAGCGGGAGAGGTGGGGAGACCCAGTACTTC.

The chain joins TRBV6-6 to TRBJ2-7; no clear D gene. The germline V and J ends were trimmed by 6 bases and 4 bases, with 13 bases remaining between them. The CDR3 covers 13 residues. Germline V gives CDR1 MNHNY, CDR2 SVGAGI (reference sequence). The CDR3 bases are TGTGCCAGCAGCCATCCCGGACCTTACGAGCAGTACTTC. Translation: CASSHPGPYEQYF.

This clone has just one count. The rearrangement joins TRBV28 to TRBJ1-5; D may be TRBD1 (5 bases). V lost 6 bases, J lost 4 bases, and 7 bases lay in between. The CDR3 sequence is 12 residues long. Germline V gene data show CDR1 as MDHEN and CDR2 as SYDVKM. In nucleotides, the CDR3 is TGTGCCAGCAGCTACAGGAATCAGCCCCAGCATTTT. Translation: CASSYRNQPQHF.

The V call is TRBV5-1, the J call TRBJ2-3; D is unclear. Per germline, CDR1 SGHRS and CDR2 YFSETQ. This CDR3 has 15 residues. The ends were cut back, 4 bases at V and 0 bases at J, with 12 bases in the middle. CDR3 sequence reads: CASSRADPSTDTQYF. The CDR3 coding sequence is TGCGCCAGCAGCCGGGCGGATCCTAGCACAGATACGCAGTATTTT.

This chain links TRBV2 with TRBJ1-1, with D possibly TRBD1 on 5 matching bases. Germline V lookup: CDR1 SNHLY, CDR2 FYNNEI. The CDR3 has 13 amino acids. V was pared by 3 bases and J by 5 bases, with 10 bases between. The CDR3 DNA reads TGTGCCAGCAGTGAGGTCAGGGCAACTGAAGCTTTCTTT. Translated, it gives CASSEVRATEAFF.

The chain recombines TRBV5-7 with TRBJ1-5, with 9 bases fitting TRBD1. TRBV5-7 is sorted into the ORF group, with uncertain function. J lost 1 base, V lost 4 bases, and 6 bases had no gene match. The CDR3 totals 16 residues. The CDR3 nucleotides read TGTGCCAGCAGCGCCCGGGACAGGGAAAGCAATCAGCCCCAGCATTTT. As protein: CASSARDRESNQPQHF.

The count of this clone is one. The V and J genes are TRBV9 and TRBJ1-2, with TRBD1 identical over 8 bases. The CDR3 extends over 16 amino acids. CDR1 and CDR2 (germline): SGDLS, YYNGEE. With 4 bases clipped from V and 8 bases from J, the junction kept 16 bases outside the gene matches. This chain's CDR3 is CASSPTGVGYTGGYTF. The CDR3 DNA is TGTGCCAGCAGCCCGACAGGGGTTGGCTACACGGGGGGCTACACCTTC. Variable domain in full (rest from reference TRBV9 and TRBJ1-2): DSGVTQTPKHLITATGQRVTLRCSPRSGDLSVYWYQQSLDQGLQFLIQYYNGEERAKGNILERFSAQQFPDLHSELNLSSLELGDSALYFCASSPTGVGYTGGYTFGSGTRLTVV.

This chain joins TRBV7-9 and TRBJ2-1, with 9 bases aligning to TRBD2. CDR1 and CDR2 from the germline V gene are SEHNR and FQNEAQ (reference sequence). After removal of 5 bases from V and 7 bases from J, the junction contained 12 bases not matched to a gene. The CDR3 runs 16 residues. CDR3 DNA sequence: TGTGCCAGCAGCCTAAGGCGGCTAGCGGGAAGGAATGAGCAGTTCTTC. It encodes CASSLRRLAGRNEQFF.

The V gene is TRBV2, the J gene TRBJ1-5, with unresolved D. Germline V CDR1 and CDR2: SNHLY, FYNNEI. This CDR3 spans 15 amino acids. The V and J ends lost 2 bases and 0 bases respectively, with 8 bases between them. The CDR3 spells CASSERGYSNQPQHF. The CDR3 DNA follows: TGTGCCAGCAGTGAAAGAGGGTATAGCAATCAGCCCCAGCATTTT.

This chain connects TRBV30 to TRBJ2-7; 9 bases line up with TRBD2. With V trimmed by 0 bases and J by 2 bases, 2 bases remained unmatched. The CDR3 runs to 14 residues. CDR1 is GTSNPN and CDR2 is SVGIG in the germline V gene (reference sequence). This CDR3 reads CAWSVGGRAYEQYF. CDR3 coding DNA: TGTGCCTGGAGTGTAGGCGGGAGGGCCTACGAGCAGTACTTC.

V and J are TRBV11-3 and TRBJ2-5, with D maybe TRBD2 (6 bases). V lost 6 bases and J lost 1, with 9 bases in between. Germline values: CDR1 SGHNT, CDR2 YENEEA. CDR3 length: 13 amino acids. CDR3 residues: CASRLALQETQYF. The CDR3 coding sequence is TGTGCCAGCAGGCTAGCGCTCCAAGAGACCCAGTACTTC.

The genes are TRBV7-3 and TRBJ2-1; 9 bases align to TRBD2. J lost 6 bases, V lost 5 bases, and 5 bases had no gene match. The CDR3 has 14 residues. Per germline, CDR1 SGHTA and CDR2 FQGTGA. In DNA form, the CDR3 reads TGTGCCAGCAGCCCCGGGACTAGCCGCAATGAGCAGTTCTTC. Encoded protein: CASSPGTSRNEQFF.

This clone was found once. The rearrangement links TRBV4-3 to TRBJ2-1; 12 nucleotides line up with TRBD2. V lost 3 bases, J lost 9 bases, and 12 bases stayed unmatched. There are 17 residues in the CDR3. CDR1 is LGHNA, CDR2 YSLEER, per germline. The CDR3 reads CASSQDRLAGEGLEQFF. As DNA, the CDR3 is TGCGCCAGCAGCCAGGATAGACTAGCGGGAGAAGGCCTTGAGCAGTTCTTC.

This clone has just one count. The chain couples TRBV7-2 to TRBJ2-7; 8 nucleotides agree with TRBD2. CDR1 is SGHTA and CDR2 is FQGNSA in the germline V gene. This CDR3 is 15 amino acids long. J was trimmed by 5 bases and V by 3 bases; bases with no gene match: 9. DNA for the CDR3: TGTGCCAGCAGCTTGGGGGGGACTAGTGCCGACGAGCAGTACTTC. Amino acids: CASSLGGTSADEQYF. The variable domain in full, completed from reference TRBV7-2 and TRBJ2-7, reads GAGVSQSPSNKVTEKGKDVELRCDPISGHTALYWYRQSLGQGLEFLIYFQGNSAPDKSGLPSDRFSAERTGGSVSTLTIQRTQQEDSAVYLCASSLGGTSADEQYFGPGTRLTVT.

This clone was observed a few times. The chain combines TRBV20-1 with TRBJ1-1; maybe TRBD1 (5 bases). CDR3 length: 11 amino acids. CDR1 is DFQATT and CDR2 is SNEGSKA in the germline V gene (reference sequence). V lost 5 bases, J lost 5 bases, and 9 bases lay in between. The CDR3 region is CSAGGRTEAFF. In DNA, the CDR3 is TGCAGTGCTGGGGGACGGACTGAAGCTTTCTTT.

The rearrangement joins TRBV5-6 to TRBJ2-3; D is possibly TRBD2 (6 bases). CDR1 is SGHDT, CDR2 YYEEEE, per germline. V lost 4 bases and J lost 7, with 16 bases in between. There are 14 residues in the CDR3. The CDR3 loop reads CASSLREGRNTQYF. In DNA form, the CDR3 reads TGTGCCAGCAGCCTCCGGGAAGGGAGGAATACGCAGTATTTT.